This note documents a single TCR beta chain sequence. Its antigen is unknown. The record originates from a study of identical twins. TCRdb called the 5' RACE reads again in MiXCR, with one record for every CDR3 protein. This sample yields fewer than 900,000 distinct CDR3 sequences, of which roughly 20% are seen a single time; 4% to 5.5% belongs to the top ten. The study's findings and limits: A lower insertion count was a feature of abundant cord blood beta clonotypes, with no such feature in memory repertoires.

The length of the CDR3 is 13 residues. The V gene lost 5 bases and the J gene lost 2 bases, with 7 bases spanning the gap. This sample was shared with a second study, whose subject was T cells expressing NK-cell markers. From that study: Underlying the TCR beta repertoires were sorted CD3+CD56+NKG2C+, CD3+CD56+NKG2C- and CD3+CD56-NKG2C+ T cells. Top CD8+ clonotypes included the dominant CD3+CD56+NKG2C+ clonotypes in roughly 6 donors. In a few donors, these clonotypes also led the CD3+CD56-NKG2C+ fraction.

The rearrangement uses TRBV12-3 or TRBV12-4 and TRBJ2-1; D is undetermined. Sample: PBMCs. This TCR was sampled from a woman under 30 in good health. CDR3 nucleotide sequence: TGTGCCAGCAGTCCCAGGACCTACAATGAGCAGTTCTTC. It yields the protein CASSPRTYNEQFF.